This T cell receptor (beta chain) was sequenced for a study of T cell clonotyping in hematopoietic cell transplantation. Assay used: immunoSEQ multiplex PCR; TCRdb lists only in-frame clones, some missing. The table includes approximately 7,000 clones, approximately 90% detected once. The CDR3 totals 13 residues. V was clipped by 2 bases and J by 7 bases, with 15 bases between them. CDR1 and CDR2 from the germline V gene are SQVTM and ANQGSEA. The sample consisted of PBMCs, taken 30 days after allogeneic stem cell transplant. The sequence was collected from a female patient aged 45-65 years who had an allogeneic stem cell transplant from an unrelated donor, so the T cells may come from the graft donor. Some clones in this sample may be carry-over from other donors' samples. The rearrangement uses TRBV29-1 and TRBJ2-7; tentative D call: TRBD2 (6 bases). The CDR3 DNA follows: TGCAGCGTTGAAAAATCGGGAGTAGGTGAGCAGTACTTC. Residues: CSVEKSGVGEQYF.